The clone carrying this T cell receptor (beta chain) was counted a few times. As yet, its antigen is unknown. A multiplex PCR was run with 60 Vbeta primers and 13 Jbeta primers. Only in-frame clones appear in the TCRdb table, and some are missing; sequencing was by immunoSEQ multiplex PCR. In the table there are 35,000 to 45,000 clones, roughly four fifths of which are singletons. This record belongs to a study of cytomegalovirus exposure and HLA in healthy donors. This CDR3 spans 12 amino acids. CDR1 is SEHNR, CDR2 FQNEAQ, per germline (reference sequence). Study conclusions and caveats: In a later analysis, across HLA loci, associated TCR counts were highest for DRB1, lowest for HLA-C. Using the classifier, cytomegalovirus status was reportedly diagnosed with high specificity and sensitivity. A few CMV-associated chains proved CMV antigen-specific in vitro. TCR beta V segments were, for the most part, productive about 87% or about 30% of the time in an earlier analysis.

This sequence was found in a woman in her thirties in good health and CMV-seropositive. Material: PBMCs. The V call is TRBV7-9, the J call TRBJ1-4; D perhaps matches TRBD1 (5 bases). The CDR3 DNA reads TGTTCCATCCAGGGACTGGATGAAAAACTGTTTTTT. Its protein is CSIQGLDEKLFF.